This T cell receptor beta chain was sequenced in a study of response to subunit inactivated influenza vaccine. TCRdb fed the RT-PCR reads into MiXCR, producing one record per CDR3 protein. The sample yields about 570,000 distinct CDR3 sequences, approximately 10% seen once. This clonotype showed up many times. The germline CDR1 and CDR2 sequences are SGHRS and YFSETQ. The CDR3 covers 12 residues. Trimming took off 6 bases at V and 6 bases at J, with 11 bases between the two ends. These data also formed part of another study, on T cells expressing NK-cell markers. That investigation notes: UMI-tagged 5'RACE template switching yielded the TCR beta cDNA. Alpha-beta TCR T cells were the sole sorting target in several experiments, owing to an anti-gamma-delta TCR antibody.

The sequencing used PBMCs from blood, collected on the day of vaccination. This chain uses TRBV5-1 with TRBJ2-3; unclear D gene. The receptor was isolated from a man aged 45 to 65 who received an inactivated influenza vaccine. The CDR3 region has the DNA TGCGCCAGCAAGGATAGGTCGGATACGCAGTATTTT. As protein: CASKDRSDTQYF.